A single TCR beta chain is shown here with its context. The target antigen is unknown. Clones were read by immunoSEQ multiplex PCR, and TCRdb kept only the in-frame ones, dropping some. Counted here are about 350,000 clones, roughly 89% occurring once; the ten biggest clones make up roughly 5%. Treatment indicated: around 19 received Ad26.COV2.S at low or high dose, single or two shots; about 5 received placebo; per-sample allocation not given. Sampling was done on day 63 after the first vaccine or placebo injection. An Ad26 vector expressing Wuhan-strain SARS-CoV-2 spike served as the vaccine. This sample stems from a study of Ad26.COV2.S vaccination and SARS-CoV-2 variants. General study points: It is possible that the TCR breadth and depth analyses underestimated the total T cell responses. Reported findings describe substantial breadth in spike-specific CD8+ and CD4+ T cell responses following vaccination.

This CDR3 spans 14 amino acids. The V gene's germline CDR1 is SGDLS and CDR2 YYNGEE. Trimming pared 1 base from V and 3 bases from J, leaving 10 bases between. The TCR originated in a person between 18 and 65 years old who received the Ad26.COV2.S COVID-19 vaccine or a placebo. The chain links TRBV9 to TRBJ1-1, with D possibly TRBD1 on 6 matching bases. The input for sequencing was peripheral blood, taken in a trial of Ad26.COV2.S vaccine versus placebo. The CDR3 here is CASSVTGRDTEAFF. The CDR3 DNA reads as TGTGCCAGCAGCGTAACAGGGCGGGACACTGAAGCTTTCTTT.